This T cell receptor (beta chain) was sequenced in a study of blood T cell repertoires in COVID-19. Study-level information: Acute-phase and convalescent COVID-19 samples originated in the United States, Italy and Spain.

Germline V gives CDR1 SQVTM, CDR2 ANQGSEA. The ends were cut back, 3 bases at V and 6 bases at J, with 11 bases in the middle. The CDR3 is made up of 12 amino acids. TCRdb's table, derived via immunoSEQ multiplex PCR, lists solely in-frame clones and lacks some. The sample consists of tens of thousands of clones, about 72% of them appearing once. The chain recombines TRBV29-1 with TRBJ1-1; D is perhaps TRBD1 (5 bases). The receptor's source is a man older than 75 with acute or convalescent COVID-19. The sample consisted of peripheral blood. The CDR3 here is CSVDRGLPEAFF. CDR3 bases: TGCAGCGTTGATCGGGGGTTGCCTGAAGCTTTCTTT. The full variable domain, completed using reference TRBV29-1 and TRBJ1-1, is SAVISQKPSRDICQRGTSLTIQCQVDSQVTMMFWYRQQPGQSLTLIATANQGSEATYESGFVIDKFPISRPNLTFSTLTVSNMSPEDSSIYLCSVDRGLPEAFFGQGTRLTVV.